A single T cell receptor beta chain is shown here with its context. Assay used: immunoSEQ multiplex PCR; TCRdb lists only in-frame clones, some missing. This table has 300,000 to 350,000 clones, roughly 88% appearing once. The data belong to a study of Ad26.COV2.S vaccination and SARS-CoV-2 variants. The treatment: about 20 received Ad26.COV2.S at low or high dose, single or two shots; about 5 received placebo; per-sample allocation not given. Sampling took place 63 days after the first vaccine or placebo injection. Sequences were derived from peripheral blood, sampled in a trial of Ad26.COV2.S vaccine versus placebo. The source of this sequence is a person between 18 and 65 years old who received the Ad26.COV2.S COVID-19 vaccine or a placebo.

Written as DNA, the CDR3 is TGTGCCACCAGTGCGGTAGGTAATCAGCCCCAGCATTTT. Translation: CATSAVGNQPQHF. V usage is TRBV24-1 and J usage is TRBJ1-5, with unresolved D. The V gene's germline CDR1 is KGHDR and CDR2 SFDVKD. The CDR3 is 13 amino acids. Trimming removed 5 bases at V and 4 bases at J, with 8 bases between.